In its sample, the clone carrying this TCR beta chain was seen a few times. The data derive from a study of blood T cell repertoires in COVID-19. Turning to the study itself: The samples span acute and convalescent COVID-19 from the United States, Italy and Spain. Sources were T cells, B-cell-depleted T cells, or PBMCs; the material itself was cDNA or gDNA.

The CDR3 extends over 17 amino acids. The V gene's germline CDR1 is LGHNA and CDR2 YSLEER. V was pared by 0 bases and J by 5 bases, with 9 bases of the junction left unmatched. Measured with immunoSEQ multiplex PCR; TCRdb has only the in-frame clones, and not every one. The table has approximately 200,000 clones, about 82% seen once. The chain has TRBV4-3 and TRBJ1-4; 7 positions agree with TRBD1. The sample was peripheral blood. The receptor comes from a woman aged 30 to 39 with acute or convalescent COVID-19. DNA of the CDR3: TGCGCCAGCAGCCAAGAATTTGGGGGACAGACAAATGAAAAACTGTTTTTT. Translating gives CASSQEFGGQTNEKLFF.